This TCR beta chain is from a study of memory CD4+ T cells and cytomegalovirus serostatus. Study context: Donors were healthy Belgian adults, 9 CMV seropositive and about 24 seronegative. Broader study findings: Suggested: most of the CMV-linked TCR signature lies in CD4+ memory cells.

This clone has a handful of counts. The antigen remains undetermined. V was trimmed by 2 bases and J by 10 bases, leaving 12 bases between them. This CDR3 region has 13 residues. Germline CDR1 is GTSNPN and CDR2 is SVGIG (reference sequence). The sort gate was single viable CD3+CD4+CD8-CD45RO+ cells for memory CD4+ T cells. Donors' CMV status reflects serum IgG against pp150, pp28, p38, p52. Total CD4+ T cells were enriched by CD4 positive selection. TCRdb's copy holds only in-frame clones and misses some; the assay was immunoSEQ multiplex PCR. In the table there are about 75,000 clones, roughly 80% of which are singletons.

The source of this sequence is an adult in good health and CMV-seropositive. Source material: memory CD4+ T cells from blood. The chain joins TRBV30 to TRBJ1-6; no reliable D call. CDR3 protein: CAWSPTPNSPLHF. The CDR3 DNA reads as TGTGCCTGGAGTCCTACACCTAACTCACCCCTCCACTTT.